A selection of T cell receptor beta chains follows, all from one sample in a study of T cell responses to AZD1222 COVID-19 vaccine. The method was immunoSEQ multiplex PCR; TCRdb's version includes in-frame clones alone and lacks a portion of them. The sample records about 60,000 clones, around three quarters being singletons. This specimen consisted of peripheral blood, obtained 28 days after the second AZD1222 dose. These TCRs come from an adult who received the AZD1222 COVID-19 vaccine. Both conserved end residues are part of each CDR3. Each record gives: J gene, D gene, V gene, clone size, CDR3 protein, CDR3 DNA. A D gene is named only where the DNA matches it firmly. A clone size is listed for some rows: how often the clone was seen (once, few, many), or a class if it is expanded.

TRBJ2-1 TRBD2 TRBV29-1 . CSVESPGGGNEQFF TGCAGCGTTGAATCCCCGGGGGGGGGCAATGAGCAGTTCTTC
TRBJ1-3 . TRBV4-2 few CASSPESGPWGNTIYF TGTGCCAGCAGCCCCGAATCGGGGCCGTGGGGAAACACCATATATTTT
TRBJ1-5 . TRBV18 once CASSPAGLYNNQPQHF TGTGCCAGCTCACCGGCGGGGTTGTATAACAATCAGCCCCAGCATTTT
TRBJ1-2 TRBD1 TRBV6-5 once CASSYTHYRGIHGYTF TGTGCCAGCAGTTACACTCACTACAGGGGGATCCATGGCTACACCTTC
TRBJ2-7 . TRBV28 . CASSSRWFGAAYEQYF TGTGCCAGCAGTTCGCGTTGGTTCGGAGCGGCCTACGAGCAGTACTTC
TRBJ1-1 TRBD1 TRBV4-3 once CASSPGQGIGRNTEAFF TGCGCCAGCAGCCCGGGACAGGGGATTGGGAGGAACACTGAAGCTTTCTTT
TRBJ1-1 . TRBV28 . CASSSPRRRIEAFF TGTGCCAGCAGTTCACCTAGACGGAGGATTGAAGCTTTCTTT
TRBJ2-5 . TRBV28 . CASSLSLEGETQYF TGTGCCAGCAGTTTATCCCTCGAAGGAGAGACCCAGTACTTC
TRBJ2-6 TRBD1 TRBV30 once CAWDGWSGRGSGANVLTF TGTGCCTGGGACGGTTGGTCGGGCAGGGGGTCCGGGGCCAACGTCCTGACTTTC
TRBJ2-5 . TRBV2 . CASRELEQETQYF TGTGCCAGCAGGGAATTAGAGCAAGAGACCCAGTACTTC
TRBJ2-2 . TRBV7-7 . CASSPTNTGELFF TGTGCTAGCAGCCCGACGAACACCGGGGAGCTGTTTTTT
TRBJ2-3 . TRBV7-9 . CASIPPKGREDTQYF TGTGCCAGCATACCACCCAAGGGGCGAGAAGATACGCAGTATTTT
TRBJ2-2 TRBD1 TRBV7-6 once CASSYRTGATGELFF TGTGCCAGCAGCTATCGGACAGGGGCCACCGGGGAGCTGTTTTTT
TRBJ1-6 . TRBV5-5 . CASSYSSYNSPLHF TGTGCCAGCAGCTATAGCTCCTATAATTCACCCCTCCACTTT
TRBJ2-1 . TRBV6-5 few CASSPGAAPNEQFF TGTGCCAGCAGCCCAGGGGCTGCCCCCAATGAGCAGTTCTTC
TRBJ2-7 . TRBV29-1 few CSVASNQGEQYF TGCAGCGTTGCGTCAAATCAGGGAGAGCAGTACTTC
TRBJ1-1 . TRBV5-1 . CASSLGTGNTEAFF TGCGCCAGCAGCTTGGGGACGGGAAACACTGAAGCTTTCTTT
TRBJ1-2 TRBD1 TRBV3-1/TRBV3-2 . CASGGQGNYGYTF TGTGCCAGCGGAGGACAGGGAAACTATGGCTACACCTTC
TRBJ1-6 . TRBV28 . CASRPTNSPLHF TGTGCCAGCAGGCCGACTAATTCACCCCTCCACTTT
TRBJ2-2 . TRBV11-3 once CASRWKGDTGELFF TGTGCCAGCAGGTGGAAGGGGGACACCGGGGAGCTGTTTTTT
TRBJ1-2 . TRBV7-2 . CASSGTGYRGGYTF TGTGCCAGCAGCGGTACAGGGTACCGTGGGGGCTACACCTTC
TRBJ1-2 . TRBV3-1/TRBV3-2 few CASSPHGGPDYGYTF TGTGCCAGCAGCCCTCATGGGGGACCTGACTATGGCTACACCTTC
TRBJ2-2 . TRBV27 . CASSFDGALVTGELFF TGTGCCAGCAGTTTCGACGGGGCGTTGGTGACCGGGGAGCTGTTTTTT
TRBJ2-7 . TRBV9 . CASSLGPSSYEQYF TGTGCCAGCAGCCTCGGGCCCAGCTCCTACGAGCAGTACTTC
TRBJ1-5 . TRBV5-4 . CASSLDDQPQHF TGTGCCAGCAGCTTGGATGATCAGCCCCAGCATTTT
TRBJ2-6 . TRBV6-5 . CASSYSTAAGANVLTF TGTGCCAGCAGTTACTCGACGGCGGCTGGGGCCAACGTCCTGACTTTC
TRBJ2-2 TRBD2 TRBV18 . CASSPRVLAGGITGELFF TGTGCCAGCTCACCACGAGTACTAGCGGGCGGGATCACCGGGGAGCTGTTTTTT
TRBJ1-2 . TRBV18 once CASSPAFSKGVDGYTF TGTGCCAGCTCACCGGCCTTTTCGAAGGGTGTAGATGGCTACACCTTC
TRBJ1-4 TRBD1 TRBV28 . CASSLQGQVVWEKLFF TGTGCCAGCAGTTTACAAGGACAGGTGGTTTGGGAAAAACTGTTTTTT
TRBJ1-6 TRBD1 TRBV10-3 once CAISEWGQGEGNSPLHF TGTGCCATCAGTGAGTGGGGACAGGGAGAGGGTAATTCACCCCTCCACTTT
TRBJ1-4 TRBD1 TRBV10-1 . CASSPGQGKSNEKLFF TGCGCCAGCAGTCCGGGACAGGGGAAGTCTAATGAAAAACTGTTTTTT
TRBJ1-2 . TRBV24-1 . CATSDSGRNYGYTF TGTGCCACCAGTGATTCAGGGCGGAACTATGGCTACACCTTC
TRBJ1-1 . TRBV11-1 . CASSFQGTNTEAFF TGTGCCAGCAGCTTTCAGGGAACGAACACTGAAGCTTTCTTT
TRBJ1-1 TRBD1 TRBV18 . CATLTTGGAEAFF TGTGCCACCTTGACTACAGGGGGAGCTGAAGCTTTCTTT
TRBJ1-2 . TRBV10-3 . CAISVGPGGYGYTF TGTGCCATCAGTGTTGGCCCCGGGGGGTATGGCTACACCTTC
TRBJ2-7 . TRBV11-3 few CATRPGPTNEQYF TGTGCCACCAGACCGGGACCGACTAACGAGCAGTACTTC
TRBJ2-3 TRBD2 TRBV12-3/TRBV12-4 . CASRLGGRDTQYF TGTGCCAGCAGGTTGGGAGGGAGAGATACGCAGTATTTT
TRBJ2-5 TRBD2 TRBV27 once CASSFSSGGSETQYF TGTGCCAGCAGTTTCAGTAGCGGGGGATCGGAGACCCAGTACTTC
TRBJ2-5 . TRBV27 . CASSLWAGQETQYF TGTGCCAGCAGTTTATGGGCAGGCCAAGAGACCCAGTACTTC
TRBJ2-5 TRBD2 TRBV7-2 . CASSLSGGARETQYF TGTGCCAGCAGCTTGAGCGGGGGGGCCCGTGAGACCCAGTACTTC
TRBJ2-3 . TRBV7-9 . CASSLSQGGREDTQYF TGTGCCAGCAGCTTAAGCCAGGGGGGCCGGGAAGATACGCAGTATTTT
TRBJ2-1 . TRBV21-1 . CASSKGDREYYNEQFF TGTGCCAGCAGCAAGGGGGACAGGGAGTACTACAATGAGCAGTTCTTC
TRBJ1-1 . TRBV5-4 . CASSGDTWGTEAFF TGTGCCAGCAGCGGGGACACCTGGGGCACTGAAGCTTTCTTT
TRBJ1-5 . TRBV28 . CASSHDSYSNQPQHF TGTGCCAGCAGCCACGACAGTTATAGCAATCAGCCCCAGCATTTT
TRBJ1-6 . TRBV5-5 . CASSLEFRSVNSPLHF TGTGCCAGCAGCTTGGAATTCCGGTCGGTTAATTCACCCCTCCACTTT
TRBJ2-5 . TRBV9 . CASSVGGLETQYF TGTGCCAGCAGCGTAGGCGGGCTAGAGACCCAGTACTTC
TRBJ1-2 . TRBV10-3 . CAISESRDYGYTF TGTGCCATCAGTGAGTCCAGGGACTATGGCTACACCTTC
TRBJ1-1 . TRBV7-3 . CASSRGGIGTEAFF TGTGCCAGCAGCCGAGGGGGGATAGGCACTGAAGCTTTCTTT
TRBJ1-4 . TRBV7-2 . CASSLAAGEKLFF TGTGCCAGCAGCTTAGCGGCAGGAGAAAAACTGTTTTTT
TRBJ2-7 TRBD1 TRBV28 . CASRSGGSYEQYF TGTGCCAGCAGATCAGGGGGCTCCTACGAGCAGTACTTC
TRBJ1-2 . TRBV9 few CASSHRRGDRGYTF TGTGCCAGCAGCCACCGACGGGGGGACCGGGGCTACACCTTC